In its sample, the clone carrying this T cell receptor (beta chain) was seen a few times. The antigen remains unidentified. One entry per CDR3 protein, called by TCRdb with MiXCR from the 5' RACE reads. Of approximately 250,000 distinct CDR3 sequences in the sample, around 4.9% were seen once. The ends were cut back, 8 bases at V and 6 bases at J, with 18 bases in the middle. Germline values: CDR1 MNHNS, CDR2 SASEGT. The CDR3 is 14 residues long. This sample stems from a study of T cells after yellow fever vaccination. Study-level findings and limits: Post-booster reappearance was seen for most primary-vaccination clones (roughly 97% CD4, about 88% CD8). A weaker secondary response peaked on day 5, the primary on day 15.

This clonotype was sampled from a man younger than 35 who received the YFV17D yellow fever vaccine. This rearrangement joins TRBV6-1 to TRBJ2-3; D is tentatively TRBD1 or TRBD2 (7 bases each). The source was CD4+ T cells sorted from PBMCs, collected on the day of the yellow fever booster vaccination. CDR3 nucleotide sequence: TGTGCCAGCGAGGGGGGGTCGACAGGGGATACGCAGTATTTT. Residues: CASEGGSTGDTQYF.